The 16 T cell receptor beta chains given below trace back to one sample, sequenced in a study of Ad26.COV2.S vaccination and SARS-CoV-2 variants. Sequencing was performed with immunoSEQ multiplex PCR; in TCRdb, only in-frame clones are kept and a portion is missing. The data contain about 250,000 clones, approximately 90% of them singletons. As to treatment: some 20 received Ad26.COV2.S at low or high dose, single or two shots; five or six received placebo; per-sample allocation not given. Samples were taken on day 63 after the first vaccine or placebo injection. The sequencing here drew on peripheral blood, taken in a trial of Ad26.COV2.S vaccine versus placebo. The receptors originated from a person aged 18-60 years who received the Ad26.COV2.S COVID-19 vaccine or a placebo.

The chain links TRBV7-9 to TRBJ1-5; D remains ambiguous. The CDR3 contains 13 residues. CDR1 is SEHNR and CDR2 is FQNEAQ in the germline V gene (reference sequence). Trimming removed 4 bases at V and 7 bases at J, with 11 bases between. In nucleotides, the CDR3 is TGTGCCAGCAGCTCCTCTCCGGAGCAGCCCCAGCATTTT. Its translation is CASSSSPEQPQHF.

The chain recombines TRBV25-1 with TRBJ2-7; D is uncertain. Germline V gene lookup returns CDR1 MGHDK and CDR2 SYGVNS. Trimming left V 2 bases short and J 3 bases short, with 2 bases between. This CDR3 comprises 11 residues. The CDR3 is CASSENYEQYF. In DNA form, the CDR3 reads TGTGCCAGCAGTGAAAACTACGAGCAGTACTTC.

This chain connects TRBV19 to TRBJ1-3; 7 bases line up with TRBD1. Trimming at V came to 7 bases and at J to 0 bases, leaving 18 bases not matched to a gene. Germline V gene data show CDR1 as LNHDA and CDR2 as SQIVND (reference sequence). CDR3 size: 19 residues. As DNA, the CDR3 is TGTGCCAGTACTAACAAGCCGGGACAGAGGGCTTCCTCTGGAAACACCATATATTTT. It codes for CASTNKPGQRASSGNTIYF.

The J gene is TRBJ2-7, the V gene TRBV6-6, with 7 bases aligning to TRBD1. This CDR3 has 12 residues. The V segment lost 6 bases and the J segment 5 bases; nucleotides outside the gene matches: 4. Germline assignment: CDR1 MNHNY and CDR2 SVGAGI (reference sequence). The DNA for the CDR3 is TGTGCCAGCAGGGGGACAGCGAACGAGCAGTACGTC. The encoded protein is CASRGTANEQYV.

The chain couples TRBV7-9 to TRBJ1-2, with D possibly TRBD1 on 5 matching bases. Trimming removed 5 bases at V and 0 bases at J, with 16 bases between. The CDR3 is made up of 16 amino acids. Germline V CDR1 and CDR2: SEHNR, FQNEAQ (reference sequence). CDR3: CASSQRRDLPNYGYTF. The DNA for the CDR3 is TGTGCCAGCAGCCAACGCCGGGACCTCCCTAACTATGGCTACACCTTC.

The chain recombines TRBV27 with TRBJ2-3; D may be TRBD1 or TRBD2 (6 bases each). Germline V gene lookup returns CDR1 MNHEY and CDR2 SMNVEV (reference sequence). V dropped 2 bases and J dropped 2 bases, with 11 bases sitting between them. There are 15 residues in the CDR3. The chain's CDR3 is CASSLRGRDTDTQYF. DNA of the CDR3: TGTGCCAGCAGTTTACGGGGGCGAGACACAGATACGCAGTATTTT.

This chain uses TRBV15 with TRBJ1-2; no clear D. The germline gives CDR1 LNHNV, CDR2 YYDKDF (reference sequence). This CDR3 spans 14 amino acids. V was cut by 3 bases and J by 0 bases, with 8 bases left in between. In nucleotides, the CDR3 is TGTGCCACCAGCAGGGACGGAACTAACTATGGCTACACCTTC. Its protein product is CATSRDGTNYGYTF.

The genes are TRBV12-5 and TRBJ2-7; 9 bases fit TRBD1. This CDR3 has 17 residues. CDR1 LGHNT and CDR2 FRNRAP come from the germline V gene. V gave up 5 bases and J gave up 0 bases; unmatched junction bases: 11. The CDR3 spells CASGNPQGALSSYEQYV. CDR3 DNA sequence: TGTGCTAGTGGTAACCCACAGGGGGCCCTGAGCTCCTACGAGCAGTACGTC.

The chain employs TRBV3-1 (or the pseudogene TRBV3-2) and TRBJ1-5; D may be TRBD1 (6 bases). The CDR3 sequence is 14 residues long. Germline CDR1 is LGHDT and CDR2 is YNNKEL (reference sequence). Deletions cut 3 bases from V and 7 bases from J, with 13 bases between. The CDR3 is CASSQAHRDQPQHF. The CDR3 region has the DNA TGTGCCAGCAGCCAGGCCCACAGGGACCAGCCCCAGCATTTT.

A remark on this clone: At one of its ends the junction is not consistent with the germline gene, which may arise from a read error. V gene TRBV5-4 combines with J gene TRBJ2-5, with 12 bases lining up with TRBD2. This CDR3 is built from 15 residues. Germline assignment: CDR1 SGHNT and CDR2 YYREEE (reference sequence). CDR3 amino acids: CASSRWTSGEEAQYF. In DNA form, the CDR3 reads TGTGCCAGCAGCAGATGGACTAGCGGGGAAGAGGCCCAGTACTTC.

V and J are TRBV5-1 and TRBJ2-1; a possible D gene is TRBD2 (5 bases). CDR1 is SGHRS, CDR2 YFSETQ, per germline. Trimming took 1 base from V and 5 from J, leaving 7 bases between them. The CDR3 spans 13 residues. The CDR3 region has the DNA TGCGCCAGCAGCTTGACGAGGGACAATGAGCAGTTCTTC. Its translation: CASSLTRDNEQFF.

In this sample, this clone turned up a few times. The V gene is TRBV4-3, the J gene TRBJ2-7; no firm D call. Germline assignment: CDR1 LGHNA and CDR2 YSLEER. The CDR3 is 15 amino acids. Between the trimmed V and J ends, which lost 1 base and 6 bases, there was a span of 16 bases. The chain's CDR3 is CASSQGRALPGEQYF. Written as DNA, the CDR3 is TGCGCCAGCAGCCAAGGAAGGGCTCTCCCTGGCGAGCAGTACTTC.

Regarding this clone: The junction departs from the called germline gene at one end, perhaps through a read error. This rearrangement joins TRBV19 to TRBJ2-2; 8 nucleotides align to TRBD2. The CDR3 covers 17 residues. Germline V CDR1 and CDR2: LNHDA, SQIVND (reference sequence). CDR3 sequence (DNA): TGTGCCAGTAGTATAAGTCACGGGAGGGCCGACACGGGGGAGCTGTTTTTT. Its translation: CASSISHGRADTGELFF.

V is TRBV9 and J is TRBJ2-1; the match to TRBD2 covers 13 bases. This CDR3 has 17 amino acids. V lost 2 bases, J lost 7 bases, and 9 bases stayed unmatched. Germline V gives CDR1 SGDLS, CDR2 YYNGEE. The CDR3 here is CASSVRPGLAGLNEQFF. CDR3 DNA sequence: TGTGCCAGCAGCGTGAGACCGGGACTAGCGGGATTGAATGAGCAGTTCTTC.

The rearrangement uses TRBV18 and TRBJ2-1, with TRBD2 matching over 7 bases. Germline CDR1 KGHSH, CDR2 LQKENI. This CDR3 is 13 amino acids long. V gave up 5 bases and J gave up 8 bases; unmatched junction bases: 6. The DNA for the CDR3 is TGTGCCAGCTCATATAGCGGGTCCGATGAGCAGTTCTTC. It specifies CASSYSGSDEQFF. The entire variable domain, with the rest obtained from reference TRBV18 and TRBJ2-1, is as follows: NAGVMQNPRHLVRRRGQEARLRCSPMKGHSHVYWYRQLPEEGLKFMVYLQKENIIDESGMPKERFSAEFPKEGPSILRIQQVVRGDSAAYFCASSYSGSDEQFFGPGTRLTVL.

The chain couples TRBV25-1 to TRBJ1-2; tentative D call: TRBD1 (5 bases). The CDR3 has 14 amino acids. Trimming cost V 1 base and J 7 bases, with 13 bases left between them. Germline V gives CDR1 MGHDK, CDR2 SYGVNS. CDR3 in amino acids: CASSESHPRGGYTF. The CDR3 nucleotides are TGTGCCAGCAGTGAATCCCACCCAAGGGGTGGCTACACCTTC.